This T cell receptor (beta chain) was sequenced during a study of CD8+ T cells in alopecia areata. The V gene's germline CDR1 is SGHRS and CDR2 YFSETQ. The CDR3 loop spans 15 amino acids. Extraction of RNA preceded its reverse transcription into cDNA, which served as the sequencing template. Method: immunoSEQ multiplex PCR; TCRdb's copy keeps in-frame clones and lacks some. The table has roughly 200,000 clones, 30% to 40% seen once. The treatment here: oral pan-JAK inhibitor, 5-10 mg twice daily. A note on this clone: The junction differs from germline at one of its ends, possibly a read error.

The rearrangement uses TRBV5-1 and TRBJ2-7; 7 nucleotides line up with TRBD2. The clonotype was recovered from a human donor with alopecia areata. The specimen comprised CD4+ T cells sorted from blood, sampled between weeks 30 and 35, from a patient treated with tofacitinib. CDR3: CASSLAGRTFGGQYF. In DNA, the CDR3 is TGCGCCAGCAGTTTGGCCGGGAGGACCTTCGGAGGGCAGTACTTC.